Below are 17 T cell receptor beta chains sequenced from a single sample in a study of prognosis after radiotherapy for stage I lung cancer. With two-round multiplex PCR, TCR beta CDR3 sequences were amplified from genomic DNA. First-round PCR used primers specific to each TRBV and TRBJ gene. A single record per CDR3 protein comes from TCRdb applying MiXCR to the multiplex PCR reads. The sample gives roughly 26,000 distinct CDR3 sequences, about 30% of which show up once; about a third is in the top ten. Sequenced here: PBMCs, sampled before or after stereotactic body radiation therapy (not recorded which). These receptors originate from a donor aged 50 or older with non-small cell lung cancer.

V is TRBV6-6 and J is TRBJ2-5, with D possibly called TRBD1 or TRBD2 (5 bases each). CDR1 MNHNY and CDR2 SVGAGI come from the germline V gene (reference sequence). The CDR3 extends over 16 amino acids. V was shortened by 0 bases and J by 5 bases, with 16 bases between the two germline ends. CDR3 in amino acids: CASSYSTGRGRETQYF. The CDR3 coding sequence is TGTGCCAGCAGTTACTCGACGGGGCGTGGGCGGGAGACCCAGTACTTC.

The chain employs TRBV28 and TRBJ2-7, with a tentative D call TRBD1 (5 bases). CDR1 MDHEN and CDR2 SYDVKM come from the germline V gene. Between the trimmed V and J ends, which lost 7 bases and 6 bases, there was a span of 13 bases. The CDR3 runs to 12 residues. The CDR3 sequence: CASKTGPLEQYF. CDR3 DNA: TGTGCCAGCAAAACAGGACCCCTCGAGCAGTACTTC. Full variable domain (missing parts from reference TRBV28 and TRBJ2-7): DVKVTQSSRYLVKRTGEKVFLECVQDMDHENMFWYRQDPGLGLRLIYFSYDVKMKEKGDIPEGYSVSREKKERFSLILESASTNQTSMYLCASKTGPLEQYFGPGTRLTVT.

This clonotype was seen ten or more times. V and J are TRBV9 and TRBJ2-5; D may be TRBD1 or TRBD2 (5 bases each). With 2 bases removed from V and 5 bases from J, the gap between germline ends came to 16 bases. The CDR3 extends over 15 amino acids. Germline V gives CDR1 SGDLS, CDR2 YYNGEE. The CDR3 protein is CASSVVGDLSETQYF. As DNA, the CDR3 is TGTGCCAGCAGCGTCGTGGGGGATCTGAGCGAGACCCAGTACTTC.

This clonotype was counted ten times or more. The V and J genes are TRBV30 and TRBJ2-3; D not certain. The V gene's germline CDR1 is GTSNPN and CDR2 SVGIG (reference sequence). The CDR3 spans 10 residues. Between the trimmed V and J ends, which lost 3 bases and 14 bases, there was a span of 12 bases. The CDR3 bases are TGTGCCTGGAGATCCCTGGTAATGTATTTT. Amino acids: CAWRSLVMYF. Drawing the rest from reference TRBV30 and TRBJ2-3, the complete variable domain is SQTIHQWPATLVQPVGSPLSLECTVEGTSNPNLYWYRQAAGRGLQLLFYSVGIGQISSEVPQNLSASRPQDRQFILSSKKLLLSDSGFYLCAWRSLVMYFGPGTRLTVL.

V and J are TRBV20-1 and TRBJ1-3, with TRBD1 as a possible D gene (5 bases). This CDR3 is built from 13 residues. Between the trimmed V and J ends, which lost 5 bases and 3 bases, there was a span of 11 bases. CDR1 and CDR2 from the germline V gene are DFQATT and SNEGSKA (reference sequence). In DNA form, the CDR3 reads TGCAGTGCTCGGGGGGGGTATGGAAACACCATATATTTT. This encodes CSARGGYGNTIYF.

This clonotype occurred many times. The chain employs TRBV30 and TRBJ2-3, with 7 bases lining up with TRBD1. CDR3 length: 13 residues. After removal of 3 bases from V and 6 bases from J, the junction contained 6 bases not matched to a gene. Germline-derived CDR1 and CDR2 are GTSNPN and SVGIG (reference sequence). The CDR3 is CAWRQQGTDTQYF. For the CDR3, the DNA is TGTGCCTGGAGGCAACAGGGGACCGATACGCAGTATTTT.

This clonotype rates as medium-sized (0.01 to 0.1%). The chain couples TRBV2 to TRBJ2-6; D ambiguous. Germline CDR1 is SNHLY and CDR2 is FYNNEI. The CDR3 is made up of 14 amino acids. Trimming took 6 bases from V and 2 from J, leaving 8 bases between them. The CDR3 DNA is TGTGCCAGCAGGGATTGGGCTGGGGCCAACGTCCTGACTTTC. Translating it yields CASRDWAGANVLTF.

This clonotype was found many times. The chain combines TRBV5-1 with TRBJ2-5, with 8 bases matching TRBD1. This CDR3 contains 13 residues. With V trimmed by 8 bases and J by 4 bases, 7 bases remained unmatched. Germline V CDR1 and CDR2: SGHRS, YFSETQ. CDR3 amino acids: CASVETGAETQYF. For the CDR3, the DNA is TGCGCCAGTGTCGAGACAGGGGCAGAGACCCAGTACTTC.

This clonotype showed up many times. J is TRBJ2-5 and V is TRBV2, with D unclear. There are 14 residues in the CDR3. Trimming stripped 6 bases from V and 2 bases from J, with 13 bases between. The germline CDR1 and CDR2 sequences are SNHLY and FYNNEI. The CDR3 DNA is TGTGCCAGCAGAGGTGGGGTCGTACAAGAGACCCAGTACTTC. Translation gives CASRGGVVQETQYF.

This clonotype was seen repeatedly, ten times or more. Given a much more abundant clone one base away, this may be a read error. This likely comes from a read error, as the CDR3 has no conserved phenylalanine or tryptophan at its end. The V call is TRBV28, the J call TRBJ1-2, with D possibly TRBD1 on 5 matching bases. This CDR3 has 15 amino acids. Trimming cost V 7 bases and J 4 bases, with 19 bases left between them. Germline assignment: CDR1 MDHEN and CDR2 SYDVKM. The CDR3 loop reads CASKSSETELYGYTL. CDR3 in DNA: TGTGCCAGCAAGAGCTCCGAGACAGAACTCTATGGCTACACCCTC.

The chain couples TRBV7-2 to TRBJ1-4; TRBD1 is a possible D gene (5 bases). V dropped 5 bases and J dropped 8 bases, with 18 bases sitting between them. The CDR3 has 15 amino acids. Per the germline V gene, CDR1 is SGHTA and CDR2 is FQGNSA. The CDR3 nucleotides read TGTGCCAGCAGCCCCTTTGGGGGTCTGATGGAAAAACTGTTTTTT. Protein: CASSPFGGLMEKLFF.

This chain uses TRBV20-1 with TRBJ2-2; D remains ambiguous. Trimming stripped 0 bases from V and 2 bases from J, with 7 bases between. Germline loops: CDR1 DFQATT, CDR2 SNEGSKA (reference sequence). This CDR3 spans 14 amino acids. CDR3: CSARDLLNTGELFF. In DNA, the CDR3 is TGCAGTGCTAGAGATCTCCTTAACACCGGGGAGCTGTTTTTT.

This clonotype was seen at least ten times. V is TRBV9 and J is TRBJ2-2, with unresolved D. V lost 3 bases and J lost 0, with 12 bases in between. Per germline, CDR1 SGDLS and CDR2 YYNGEE. There are 16 residues in the CDR3. Here the CDR3 DNA reads TGTGCCAGCAGCGGGGAAACATTCGCGAACACCGGGGAGCTGTTTTTT. Its translation is CASSGETFANTGELFF.

This clonotype appeared many times. The gene calls are TRBV5-4 and TRBJ1-1; TRBD1 might be the D (6 bases). V lost 2 bases to trimming and J lost 3 bases, with 17 bases between them. CDR1 SGHNT and CDR2 YYREEE come from the germline V gene (reference sequence). The CDR3 is 16 amino acids. The CDR3 loop reads CASSLGVRSGDTEAFF. The CDR3 DNA is TGTGCCAGCAGCTTAGGAGTCAGGTCAGGGGACACTGAAGCTTTCTTT. Using reference TRBV5-4 and TRBJ1-1 for the parts outside the CDR3, the full variable domain is ETGVTQSPTHLIKTRGQQVTLRCSSQSGHNTVSWYQQALGQGPQFIFQYYREEENGRGNFPPRFSGLQFPNYSSELNVNALELDDSALYLCASSLGVRSGDTEAFFGQGTRLTVV.

This clonotype was counted at least ten times. V usage is TRBV2 and J usage is TRBJ1-1; 8 nucleotides match TRBD1. V lost 7 bases and J lost 1; bases outside the gene matches: 5. Germline lookup yields CDR1 SNHLY and CDR2 FYNNEI. This CDR3 has 14 residues. The CDR3, as DNA: TGTGCCAGCATTAATGACAGGGGGAACACTGAAGCTTTCTTT. This translates into CASINDRGNTEAFF.

CDR3 nucleotides: TGTGCCAGCAGTTACGAGGCGGGAAACATTCAGTACTTC. Protein: CASSYEAGNIQYF. The chain joins TRBV6-5 to TRBJ2-4; the D gene is possibly TRBD2 (5 bases). The CDR3 is 13 residues long. Germline V gene data show CDR1 as MNHEY and CDR2 as SVGAGI. V was pared by 2 bases and J by 6 bases, with 8 bases between.

This clonotype was counted at least ten times. In this CDR3 the conserved last residue, phenylalanine or tryptophan, is missing, so a read error is likely. The chain combines TRBV6-2 or TRBV6-3 with TRBJ1-3; D possibly corresponds to TRBD1 (5 bases). Germline V gene sequence: CDR1 MNHEY, CDR2 SVGEGT. Trimming took off 2 bases at V and 4 bases at J, with 12 bases between the two ends. The CDR3 has 15 amino acids. CDR3 region: CASSYDQGRGNTIYL. The CDR3 nucleotides read TGTGCCAGCAGTTACGACCAGGGAAGAGGAAACACCATATATCTT.